A selection of T cell receptor beta chains follows, all from one sample in a study of blood T cell repertoires in COVID-19. The table came from immunoSEQ multiplex PCR; TCRdb's copy has only in-frame clones and leaves some out. There are hundreds of thousands of clones in the sample; over 75% occur only once, and under 2% lies in the top ten. Sequencing input: PBMCs or T cells enriched from blood (not recorded which). All receptors derive from a man aged 40-49 years who had recovered from COVID-19. The CDR3 runs from the conserved cysteine through the conserved F or W. Fields, in order: CDR3 DNA, CDR3 protein, clone size, J gene, V gene, D gene. The D gene is left open where the match is weak. The listing skips clone size in some rows; elsewhere it reads once, few, many or a size class.

cdr3_nt: TGTGCCAGCAGCTTGCAGGGTTCGGGCACTGAAGCTTTCTTT
cdr3_aa: CASSLQGSGTEAFF
clone_size: NA
j_call: TRBJ1-1
v_call: TRBV5-4
d_call: NA

cdr3_nt: TGTGCCAGCAGCACTACTAGCGGGAGGTCCCCTGGGCAGTTCTTC
cdr3_aa: CASSTTSGRSPGQFF
clone_size: NA
j_call: TRBJ2-1
v_call: TRBV28
d_call: TRBD2

cdr3_nt: TGTGCCAGCAGCCCACAGAGTCCCTATGGCTACACCTTC
cdr3_aa: CASSPQSPYGYTF
clone_size: NA
j_call: TRBJ1-2
v_call: TRBV11-2
d_call: NA

cdr3_nt: TGTGCCAGCAGTCCCCTTTGGGAGGGGCGGGAGGGGGCCAAAAACATTCAGTACTTC
cdr3_aa: CASSPLWEGREGAKNIQYF
clone_size: NA
j_call: TRBJ2-4
v_call: TRBV27
d_call: TRBD2

cdr3_nt: TGTGCCAGCAGTGACAGTCATAGCAATCAGCCCCAGCATTTT
cdr3_aa: CASSDSHSNQPQHF
clone_size: NA
j_call: TRBJ1-5
v_call: TRBV2
d_call: NA

cdr3_nt: TGTGCCTGGGAGGGACAGTCGAACACTGAAGCTTTCTTT
cdr3_aa: CAWEGQSNTEAFF
clone_size: NA
j_call: TRBJ1-1
v_call: TRBV30
d_call: TRBD1

cdr3_nt: TGTGCCAGCAGTTCCAACAGACATGGCTACACCTTC
cdr3_aa: CASSSNRHGYTF
clone_size: NA
j_call: TRBJ1-2
v_call: TRBV28
d_call: NA

cdr3_nt: TGTGCCAGCAGCGGGGGGAACAATCAGCCCCAGCATTTT
cdr3_aa: CASSGGNNQPQHF
clone_size: NA
j_call: TRBJ1-5
v_call: TRBV4-2
d_call: NA

cdr3_nt: TGTGCCAGCACTTCGGGAACCACTGAAGCTTTCTTT
cdr3_aa: CASTSGTTEAFF
clone_size: NA
j_call: TRBJ1-1
v_call: TRBV28
d_call: NA

cdr3_nt: TGTGCCAGCAGTTTCGTTTCAGATACGCAGTATTTT
cdr3_aa: CASSFVSDTQYF
clone_size: once
j_call: TRBJ2-3
v_call: TRBV27
d_call: NA

cdr3_nt: TGTGCCAGCAGCCAATCTAGGAATTCACCCCTCCACTTT
cdr3_aa: CASSQSRNSPLHF
clone_size: NA
j_call: TRBJ1-6
v_call: TRBV3-1/TRBV3-2
d_call: NA

cdr3_nt: TGTGCCAGCAGCAAAGGGGCGGGAGGTTTAACCGGGGAGCTGTTTTTT
cdr3_aa: CASSKGAGGLTGELFF
clone_size: NA
j_call: TRBJ2-2
v_call: TRBV7-8
d_call: TRBD2

cdr3_nt: TGCGCCAGCAGCCAAGATTATGCTAGCGGGGCGCCAGGTTCCTACAATGAGCAGTTCTTC
cdr3_aa: CASSQDYASGAPGSYNEQFF
clone_size: NA
j_call: TRBJ2-1
v_call: TRBV4-3
d_call: TRBD2

cdr3_nt: TGCGCCAGCAGCCAAGAGGGCCGGGGGAGCACTGAAGCTTTCTTT
cdr3_aa: CASSQEGRGSTEAFF
clone_size: NA
j_call: TRBJ1-1
v_call: TRBV4-1
d_call: NA

cdr3_nt: TGTGCCAGCAGGCAAGAGCGGAGCTCCTACAATGAGCAGTTCTTC
cdr3_aa: CASRQERSSYNEQFF
clone_size: NA
j_call: TRBJ2-1
v_call: TRBV6-6
d_call: NA

cdr3_nt: TGTGCCAGCTCACCAACGACAGAATTGAACACTGAAGCTTTCTTT
cdr3_aa: CASSPTTELNTEAFF
clone_size: NA
j_call: TRBJ1-1
v_call: TRBV18
d_call: NA

cdr3_nt: TGTGCCAGCAGCGGAAGGACAGGGGGCGACTACAATGAGCAGTTCTTC
cdr3_aa: CASSGRTGGDYNEQFF
clone_size: NA
j_call: TRBJ2-1
v_call: TRBV7-9
d_call: TRBD1

cdr3_nt: TGTGCCAGCAGTGAAACAGGGTTCGAGCAGTTCTTC
cdr3_aa: CASSETGFEQFF
clone_size: NA
j_call: TRBJ2-1
v_call: TRBV25-1
d_call: NA

cdr3_nt: TGTGGATCTGGACAGGGGGTCGTCTATGGCTACACCTTC
cdr3_aa: CGSGQGVVYGYTF
clone_size: NA
j_call: TRBJ1-2
v_call: TRBV6-5
d_call: TRBD1

cdr3_nt: TGTGCCAGCAGCGTAGGGACACTCCTACCGCTTAACTATGGCTACACCTTC
cdr3_aa: CASSVGTLLPLNYGYTF
clone_size: NA
j_call: TRBJ1-2
v_call: TRBV9
d_call: NA

cdr3_nt: TGTGCCAGCAGGCTGACAGGGAACGGGCAGCCCCAGCATTTT
cdr3_aa: CASRLTGNGQPQHF
clone_size: once
j_call: TRBJ1-5
v_call: TRBV6-5
d_call: TRBD1

cdr3_nt: TGTGCCACCAGCAGAGATGGGCAGTCTGAGGAGCAGTACTTC
cdr3_aa: CATSRDGQSEEQYF
clone_size: NA
j_call: TRBJ2-7
v_call: TRBV15
d_call: NA

cdr3_nt: TGTGCCAGTAGTATCGGACAGCCAGGAGAGACCCAGTACTTC
cdr3_aa: CASSIGQPGETQYF
clone_size: NA
j_call: TRBJ2-5
v_call: TRBV19
d_call: NA

cdr3_nt: TGTGCCTGGGGGGGACAGGCGGACACTGAAGCTTTCTTT
cdr3_aa: CAWGGQADTEAFF
clone_size: NA
j_call: TRBJ1-1
v_call: TRBV30
d_call: TRBD1

cdr3_nt: TGTGCCAGTAGTCCATTTCCGACAGGGGACTCCTACAATGAGCAGTTCTTC
cdr3_aa: CASSPFPTGDSYNEQFF
clone_size: few
j_call: TRBJ2-1
v_call: TRBV19
d_call: TRBD1

cdr3_nt: TGTGCCTGGAGTACAACAGGAAACACTGAAGCTTTCTTT
cdr3_aa: CAWSTTGNTEAFF
clone_size: NA
j_call: TRBJ1-1
v_call: TRBV30
d_call: NA

cdr3_nt: TGTGCCAGCAGCCACCAACCTGGACTAGCGGGGGGCCAAGAGACCCAGTACTTC
cdr3_aa: CASSHQPGLAGGQETQYF
clone_size: NA
j_call: TRBJ2-5
v_call: TRBV7-9
d_call: TRBD2

cdr3_nt: TGTGCCAGCAGTCCAGGGGCGGGCTACACTGAAGCTTTCTTT
cdr3_aa: CASSPGAGYTEAFF
clone_size: NA
j_call: TRBJ1-1
v_call: TRBV6-4
d_call: NA

cdr3_nt: TGTGCCAGCAGCCAACTAGCGGGTGAGCTCGGTGAGCAGTTCTTC
cdr3_aa: CASSQLAGELGEQFF
clone_size: NA
j_call: TRBJ2-1
v_call: TRBV11-2
d_call: TRBD2

cdr3_nt: TGTGCCAGCAGCCTTACGACAGGTCCGACTGAAGCTTTCTTT
cdr3_aa: CASSLTTGPTEAFF
clone_size: NA
j_call: TRBJ1-1
v_call: TRBV7-2
d_call: NA

cdr3_nt: TGTGCCTGGAGTGTACGGACAGGGGACGGGGGAGCAAAACTGTTTTTT
cdr3_aa: CAWSVRTGDGGAKLFF
clone_size: few
j_call: TRBJ1-4
v_call: TRBV30
d_call: TRBD1

cdr3_nt: TGTGCCAGCTCACCGCAGGGGGCGACGGCCGGGGAGCTGTTTTTT
cdr3_aa: CASSPQGATAGELFF
clone_size: NA
j_call: TRBJ2-2
v_call: TRBV18
d_call: TRBD1

cdr3_nt: TGTGCCAGCAGCTTACAACATAGAGAGGATCAGCCCCAGCATTTT
cdr3_aa: CASSLQHREDQPQHF
clone_size: NA
j_call: TRBJ1-5
v_call: TRBV7-2
d_call: NA

cdr3_nt: TGTGCCCGGACTCCCGGGACTAGCGGGGGATTGCGGACCGGGGAGCTGTTTTTT
cdr3_aa: CARTPGTSGGLRTGELFF
clone_size: NA
j_call: TRBJ2-2
v_call: TRBV30
d_call: TRBD2

cdr3_nt: TGTGCCAGCAGCCCTTCTAGCCGAGCGGCCCACGAGCAGTACTTC
cdr3_aa: CASSPSSRAAHEQYF
clone_size: once
j_call: TRBJ2-7
v_call: TRBV27
d_call: NA

cdr3_nt: TGTGCCACCATCACCGACAGCATCTACGCTTTCTTT
cdr3_aa: CATITDSIYAFF
clone_size: NA
j_call: TRBJ1-1
v_call: TRBV6-5
d_call: NA

cdr3_nt: TGTGCCAGCAGCGTCCACCGACAGGGGGGAAACCAGGTAGAGTCCGTAAACAATGAGCAGTTCTTC
cdr3_aa: CASSVHRQGGNQVESVNNEQFF
clone_size: NA
j_call: TRBJ2-1
v_call: TRBV9
d_call: TRBD1

cdr3_nt: TGTGCCAGCAGCCAATATTACGGGGAATTCACAGATACGCAGTATTTT
cdr3_aa: CASSQYYGEFTDTQYF
clone_size: NA
j_call: TRBJ2-3
v_call: TRBV14
d_call: NA

cdr3_nt: TGTGCCAGTAACGATGGCAGGCTTAAAACTAATGAAAAACTGTTTTTT
cdr3_aa: CASNDGRLKTNEKLFF
clone_size: NA
j_call: TRBJ1-4
v_call: TRBV19
d_call: NA

cdr3_nt: TGCGCCAGCAGCCGAGAACAGGGGGCTAGCAATCAGCCCCAGCATTTT
cdr3_aa: CASSREQGASNQPQHF
clone_size: NA
j_call: TRBJ1-5
v_call: TRBV4-1
d_call: TRBD1